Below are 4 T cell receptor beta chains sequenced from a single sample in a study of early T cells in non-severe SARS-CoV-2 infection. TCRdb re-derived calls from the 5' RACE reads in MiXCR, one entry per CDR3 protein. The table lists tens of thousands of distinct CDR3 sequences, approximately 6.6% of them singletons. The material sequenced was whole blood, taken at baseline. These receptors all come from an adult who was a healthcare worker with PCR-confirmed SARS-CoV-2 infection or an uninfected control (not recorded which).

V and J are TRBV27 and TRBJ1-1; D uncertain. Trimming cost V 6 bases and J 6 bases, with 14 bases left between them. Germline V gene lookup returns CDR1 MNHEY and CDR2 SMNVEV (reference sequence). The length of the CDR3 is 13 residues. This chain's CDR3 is CASRSTRGAEAFF. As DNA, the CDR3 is TGTGCCAGCAGGTCGACACGCGGTGCTGAAGCTTTCTTT.

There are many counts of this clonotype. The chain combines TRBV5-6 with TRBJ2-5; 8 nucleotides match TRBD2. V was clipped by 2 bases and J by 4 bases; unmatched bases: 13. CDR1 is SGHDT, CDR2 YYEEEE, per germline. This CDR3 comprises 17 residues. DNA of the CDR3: TGTGCCAGCAGCTTAGGACTAGCCGTTTCCGCGGCAGAGACCCAGTACTTC. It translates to CASSLGLAVSAAETQYF.

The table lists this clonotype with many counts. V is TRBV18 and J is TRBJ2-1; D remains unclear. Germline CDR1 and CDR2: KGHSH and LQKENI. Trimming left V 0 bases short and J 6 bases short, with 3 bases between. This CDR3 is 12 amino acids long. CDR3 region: CASSPPSNEQFF. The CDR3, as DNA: TGTGCCAGCTCACCACCCAGCAATGAGCAGTTCTTC.

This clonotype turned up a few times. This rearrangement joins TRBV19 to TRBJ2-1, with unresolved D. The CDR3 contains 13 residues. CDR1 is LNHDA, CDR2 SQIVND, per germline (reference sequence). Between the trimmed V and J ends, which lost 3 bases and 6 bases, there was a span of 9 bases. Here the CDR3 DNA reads TGTGCCAGTAGTATTCTCAGCCGCAATGAGCAGTTCTTC. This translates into CASSILSRNEQFF.